The 2 T cell receptor beta chains presented below share a single source sample, sequenced in a study of blood T cell repertoires in COVID-19. Some clones are missing from TCRdb's copy, which holds only in-frame ones; the method was immunoSEQ multiplex PCR. The sample lists 180,000 or so clones; roughly 82% were seen once. The sequencing input was PBMCs or T cells enriched from blood (not recorded which). The receptors derive from a man in his forties or fifties who had recovered from COVID-19.

This chain connects TRBV11-2 to TRBJ1-1, with D perhaps TRBD1 (6 bases). V gave up 2 bases and J gave up 6 bases, with 16 bases separating them. From germline, CDR1 is SGHAT and CDR2 FQNNGV. The CDR3 has 15 amino acids. DNA of the CDR3: TGTGCCAGCAGCTTAACACAGGGTCAGCTGGCTGAAGCTTTCTTT. Translated, it gives CASSLTQGQLAEAFF.

The rearrangement links TRBV4-1 to TRBJ2-5, with D maybe TRBD2 (6 bases). V gave up 5 bases and J gave up 3 bases, with 13 bases separating them. The CDR3 length is 14 residues. Germline V gene lookup returns CDR1 MGHRA and CDR2 YSYEKL. CDR3 coding DNA: TGCGCCAGCAGCGTGATGGAGGGTGAAGAGACCCAGTACTTC. Translation gives CASSVMEGEETQYF.